The present TCR beta chain was sequenced within a study of neurological immune-mediated disorders. As to time point: longitudinal time-point 2. The germline gives CDR1 SGDLS, CDR2 YYNGEE. Trimming cost V 0 bases and J 7 bases, with 14 bases left between them. This CDR3 spans 15 amino acids. MiXCR was run by TCRdb on the 5' RACE reads, yielding one entry per CDR3 protein. Altogether 57,000 or so distinct CDR3 sequences are present, around a tenth being singletons, with the ten largest covering around 12%. The TCR was taken from a man aged 25-40 years in good health. J is TRBJ2-4 and V is TRBV9; the D is unclear. The sequencing sample was made of PBMCs. CDR3 residues: CASSVGAVIGNIQYF. CDR3 DNA sequence: TGTGCCAGCAGCGTAGGGGCGGTAATTGGGAACATTCAGTACTTC.